This T cell receptor (beta chain) was sequenced for a study of memory CD4+ T cells and cytomegalovirus serostatus. Single viable CD3+CD4+CD8-CD45RO+ cells were sorted as the memory CD4+ T cells. CDR1 is SGHRS and CDR2 is YFSETQ in the germline V gene. The trim removed 4 bases at V and 4 bases at J, leaving 8 bases unmatched. The CDR3 consists of 15 residues. Generated by immunoSEQ multiplex PCR, the TCRdb table keeps only in-frame clones and is missing some. This sample carries 28,000 or so clones, roughly 76% of them seen once, and the ten largest clones take approximately 0.97%. This TCR was sampled from an adult in good health and CMV-seronegative. This sequence joins TRBV5-1 and TRBJ1-2; the match to TRBD1 covers 9 bases. The sequenced material came from memory CD4+ T cells from blood. The CDR3 spells CASSPIPTGGYGYTF. CDR3 bases: TGCGCCAGCAGCCCCATACCGACAGGGGGCTATGGCTACACCTTC.